The clone carrying this T cell receptor (beta chain) was seen a single time. This record belongs to a study of blood T cell repertoires in COVID-19. Germline V gene lookup returns CDR1 SGHNT and CDR2 YYREEE (reference sequence). The CDR3 runs to 15 residues. Trimming pared 2 bases from V and 4 bases from J, leaving 16 bases between. Methods used by the authors: Amplification of reference gene primers was used by the study to estimate nucleated cell counts. Sequencing used immunoSEQ multiplex PCR; TCRdb keeps in-frame clones, though not all of them. The V and J calls and clone size are taken from that table; D and trimming were inferred from the DNA. The sample contains 200,000 to 300,000 clones, over 80% of which appear only once.

The rearrangement joins TRBV5-4 to TRBJ2-7, with D tentatively TRBD1 (6 bases). The sequence derives from a woman in her 30s with acute COVID-19. Material for sequencing was PBMCs or T cells enriched from blood (not recorded which). DNA of the CDR3: TGTGCCAGCAGCTTACCGGGACAAGATGGGTACGAGCAGTACTTC. This sequence encodes CASSLPGQDGYEQYF.